This T cell receptor (beta chain) was identified in a study of shared clonotypes between healthy human individuals. Study in general: Participating donors consisted of two women and three men aged 18 to 49. Researchers assigned three CD4 naive, three CD4 memory, two CD8 naive and one CD8 memory plate to each donor. Study results and limitations: Exclusively blood specimens were collected; tissue repertoires likely differ. Some clonotypes were shared by all four sorted-subset donors, while others were not shared. The non-shared ones had lower generation probabilities than the shared ones.

Per germline, CDR1 MRHNA and CDR2 SNTAGT. Trimming took off 4 bases at V and 3 bases at J, with 16 bases between the two ends. The CDR3 loop spans 15 amino acids. TCRdb keeps only in-frame clones here, not all; method: immunoSEQ multiplex PCR. Counted here are roughly 1,500,000 clones, 97% to 99% occurring once; the ten biggest clones make up approximately 0.4%. This clone was counted once. Its antigen is undetermined. The rearrangement links TRBV6-4 to TRBJ2-7; a weak D match, TRBD2 (6 bases). The source of this sequence is a man aged 30-40 years in good health. Sequenced input: naive CD4+ T cells sorted from blood. The sample's subset: CD45RA+ positively selected. The chain's CDR3 is CASSAGSGNDYEQYF. The CDR3 DNA follows: TGTGCCAGCAGTGCGGGTAGCGGCAATGACTACGAGCAGTACTTC.